This passage covers 26 T cell receptor beta chains from one sample sequenced in a study of CD8+ T cells in alopecia areata (dated by TCRdb to the late 2010s). Library construction relied on the immunoSEQ multiplex PCR assay. To provide template for TCR sequencing, every sample had RNA extracted and reverse transcribed into cDNA. The clones in this table, taken by TCRdb from immuneACCESS, are in-frame only. Not every clone is retained; where verified, under half of the shortfall comes from an unresolved V gene, and the cause of the rest is unknown. This sample has around 80,000 clones in its table, and just over 50% of those were observed once. The ten largest clones represent 5.7% of the sample. The sequenced sample consisted of NKG2D-high CD8+ T cells sorted from blood. The sample's cell subset or site label, decoded: sorted CD8+ NKG2D-high blood T cells. The origin of the receptors is a human donor with alopecia areata.

V is TRBV6-6 and J is TRBJ2-7; 7 bases line up with TRBD1. The V segment lost 4 bases and the J segment 6 bases; nucleotides outside the gene matches: 15. This CDR3 spans 16 amino acids. Germline lookup yields CDR1 MNHNY and CDR2 SVGAGI (reference sequence). The CDR3 coding sequence is TGTGCCAGCAGTTTCCCACAGGGGCCCGCGAGGGGCGAGCAGTACTTC. Amino acids: CASSFPQGPARGEQYF.

The chain joins TRBV30 to TRBJ1-2, with D possibly matching TRBD1 (5 bases). With 2 bases removed from V and 3 bases from J, the gap between germline ends came to 19 bases. Germline lookup yields CDR1 GTSNPN and CDR2 SVGIG (reference sequence). The CDR3 is 16 residues long. CDR3 DNA sequence: TGTGCCTGGAGTCCCGGCGAGCAGGGAGGGTACTATGGCTACACCTTC. Translating gives CAWSPGEQGGYYGYTF.

This clone was counted a few times. The V and J genes are TRBV5-1 and TRBJ2-3; D tentatively reads TRBD1 or TRBD2 (5 bases each). The V gene lost 4 bases and the J gene lost 2 bases, with 14 bases spanning the gap. CDR1 and CDR2 from the germline V gene are SGHRS and YFSETQ. The CDR3 totals 15 residues. The CDR3 bases are TGCGCCAGCAGCGAAAGACGGGGCTCCACAGATACGCAGTATTTT. Its protein product is CASSERRGSTDTQYF. The variable domain in full, completed from reference TRBV5-1 and TRBJ2-3, reads KAGVTQTPRYLIKTRGQQVTLSCSPISGHRSVSWYQQTPGQGLQFLFEYFSETQRNKGNFPGRFSGRQFSNSRSEMNVSTLELGDSALYLCASSERRGSTDTQYFGPGTRLTVL.

This clone was seen a few times. Here the CDR3 DNA reads TGTGCCAGCAGTCATCCAGGGGACAATGAGCAGTTCTTC. Translating gives CASSHPGDNEQFF. This chain links TRBV27 with TRBJ2-1; a weak D match, TRBD1 (6 bases). Per germline, CDR1 MNHEY and CDR2 SMNVEV (reference sequence). V lost 5 bases, J lost 5 bases, and 10 bases lay in between. The CDR3 runs to 13 residues.

The CDR3 sequence: CASSKEGNTEAFF. The CDR3 DNA sequence: TGTGCCAGCAGTAAGGAGGGGAACACTGAAGCTTTCTTT. The rearrangement links TRBV11-3 to TRBJ1-1; D gene unclear. Germline V CDR1 and CDR2: SGHNT, YENEEA. The germline V and J ends were trimmed by 6 bases and 1 base, with 9 bases remaining between them. The CDR3 covers 13 residues.

This rearrangement joins TRBV6-1 to TRBJ1-1; D is unresolved. Germline V gene lookup returns CDR1 MNHNS and CDR2 SASEGT. Trimming shortened V by 11 bases and J by 2 bases, and 18 bases separated the two germline ends. This CDR3 is built from 14 residues. This CDR3 is CAAHLGLGNTEAFF. CDR3 DNA sequence: TGTGCCGCCCACCTTGGGTTGGGAAACACTGAAGCTTTCTTT.

The chain carries TRBV29-1 and TRBJ2-7, with TRBD2 identical over 7 bases. CDR1 and CDR2 from the germline V gene are SQVTM and ANQGSEA. V dropped 4 bases and J dropped 2; count of bases not matched to a gene: 5. This CDR3 contains 13 residues. The CDR3 DNA sequence: TGCAGCGTTGGGGGCGGGAGTACCTACGAGCAGTACTTC. Protein product: CSVGGGSTYEQYF.

The rearrangement uses TRBV27 and TRBJ2-3; the D is unclear. Germline CDR1 reads MNHEY; CDR2 reads SMNVEV (reference sequence). Trimming took off 1 base at V and 2 bases at J, with 13 bases between the two ends. The CDR3 length is 16 residues. The DNA for the CDR3 is TGTGCCAGCAGTTTATATCCAGGCAGCCTCACAGATACGCAGTATTTT. Translating gives CASSLYPGSLTDTQYF.

This chain connects TRBV25-1 to TRBJ1-6; unclear D gene. The ends were cut back, 8 bases at V and 6 bases at J, with 11 bases in the middle. There are 13 residues in the CDR3. Germline CDR1 and CDR2: MGHDK and SYGVNS. CDR3 DNA sequence: TGTGCCAGCGCTCCGGTTGGTAATTCACCCCTCCACTTT. It translates to CASAPVGNSPLHF.

On this clone itself: Other nucleotide sequences from this sample produce the same CDR3. The chain combines TRBV27 with TRBJ1-1; 7 bases agree with TRBD1. After removal of 5 bases from V and 0 bases from J, the junction contained 3 bases not matched to a gene. The CDR3 totals 14 residues. Germline V gives CDR1 MNHEY, CDR2 SMNVEV (reference sequence). The CDR3: CASSPGQLNTEAFF. The CDR3 bases are TGTGCCAGCAGTCCGGGACAGTTGAACACTGAAGCTTTCTTT.

This clone has just a few counts. The gene calls are TRBV28 and TRBJ2-3, with 9 bases matching TRBD2. The CDR3 totals 16 residues. V was pared by 3 bases and J by 2 bases, with 6 bases of the junction left unmatched. The germline V gene encodes CDR1 MDHEN and CDR2 SYDVKM. The CDR3 region has the DNA TGTGCCAGCAGTTTTGGGACTAGCCGATACACAGATACGCAGTATTTT. It specifies CASSFGTSRYTDTQYF.

The V and J genes are TRBV4-1 and TRBJ2-1; D gene unclear. The length of the CDR3 is 15 residues. Looked up from germline, CDR1 is MGHRA and CDR2 is YSYEKL. V lost 4 bases and J 0 bases, leaving 10 bases between the germline ends. The CDR3 coding sequence is TGCGCCAGCAGCCCCCGCCCGAGCTCCTACAATGAGCAGTTCTTC. Protein product: CASSPRPSSYNEQFF.

Only a few counts were recorded for this clone. The chain carries TRBV30 and TRBJ2-3, with D perhaps being TRBD1 or TRBD2 (5 bases each). Germline loops: CDR1 GTSNPN, CDR2 SVGIG (reference sequence). CDR3 size: 15 residues. V lost 1 base and J 3 bases, leaving 14 bases between the germline ends. The CDR3 region has the DNA TGTGCCTGGAGTGCCGGGACCCCCTTGACAGATACGCAGTATTTT. This codes for CAWSAGTPLTDTQYF.

The J gene is TRBJ2-1, the V gene TRBV30, with no clear D. The CDR3 covers 14 residues. Trimming pared 0 bases from V and 0 bases from J, leaving 6 bases between. The germline V gene encodes CDR1 GTSNPN and CDR2 SVGIG (reference sequence). DNA for the CDR3: TGTGCCTGGAGTGTCACCAGCTCCTACAATGAGCAGTTCTTC. The encoded protein is CAWSVTSSYNEQFF.

The J gene is TRBJ2-5, the V gene TRBV28; D might be TRBD1 or TRBD2, each matching 6 bases. The CDR3 contains 13 residues. V dropped 8 bases and J dropped 5 bases, with 15 bases sitting between them. The germline gives CDR1 MDHEN, CDR2 SYDVKM. In DNA, the CDR3 is TGTGCCAGCGCCGGCGGGACACACGAGACCCAGTACTTC. Residues: CASAGGTHETQYF.

V is TRBV30 and J is TRBJ2-3; no definite D call. CDR3 length: 11 amino acids. Per the germline V gene, CDR1 is GTSNPN and CDR2 is SVGIG (reference sequence). V dropped 4 bases and J dropped 4 bases, with 6 bases sitting between them. The CDR3 nucleotides are TGTGCCTGGATAGAGGCAGATACGCAGTATTTT. Amino acid sequence: CAWIEADTQYF.

The V and J genes are TRBV6-5 and TRBJ2-7; TRBD2 might be the D (6 bases). This CDR3 has 14 amino acids. The germline CDR1 and CDR2 sequences are MNHEY and SVGAGI. V was shortened by 6 bases and J by 0 bases, with 12 bases between the two germline ends. DNA of the CDR3: TGTGCCAGCAGCTTCGGGGGAAGCTCCTACGAGCAGTACTTC. This gives the protein CASSFGGSSYEQYF.

J is TRBJ2-7 and V is TRBV28; 9 nucleotides match TRBD2. This CDR3 spans 13 amino acids. Trimming took 9 bases from V and 1 from J; bases not matched to a gene: 4. Germline values: CDR1 MDHEN, CDR2 SYDVKM. CDR3 region: CARTSGPSYEQYF. In DNA form, the CDR3 reads TGTGCCAGGACTAGCGGCCCGTCCTACGAGCAGTACTTC.

This chain links TRBV5-4 with TRBJ2-2; a weak D match, TRBD2 (5 bases). The CDR3 is 15 residues long. V lost 2 bases and J lost 1, with 9 bases in between. Germline CDR1 SGHNT, CDR2 YYREEE (reference sequence). The CDR3 DNA reads as TGTGCCAGCAGCTTAGCCGGGATGAACACCGGGGAGCTGTTTTTT. This codes for CASSLAGMNTGELFF.

V is TRBV18 and J is TRBJ2-5; D gene ambiguous. Trimming removed 3 bases at V and 4 bases at J, with 9 bases between. Germline V lookup: CDR1 KGHSH, CDR2 LQKENI. The CDR3 is 13 residues long. CDR3 nucleotide sequence: TGTGCCAGCTCACCGACGATTTCAGAGACCCAGTACTTC. It specifies CASSPTISETQYF.

The V call is TRBV9, the J call TRBJ2-5; D call uncertain. Germline assignment: CDR1 SGDLS and CDR2 YYNGEE. The V gene lost 4 bases and the J gene lost 5 bases, with 6 bases spanning the gap. The CDR3 runs to 11 residues. In nucleotides, the CDR3 is TGTGCCAGCAGCCTCGGGGAGACCCAGTACTTC. This translates into CASSLGETQYF.

The genes are TRBV9 and TRBJ2-3, with 8 bases lining up with TRBD2. J gave up 5 bases and V 0 bases, and 8 bases lay outside the gene matches. CDR3 length: 16 amino acids. Germline values: CDR1 SGDLS, CDR2 YYNGEE. This CDR3 reads CASSVGSGIGLDTQYF. The CDR3 bases are TGTGCCAGCAGCGTAGGTAGCGGGATTGGTTTAGATACGCAGTATTTT.

The chain employs TRBV11-2 and TRBJ2-7; D may be TRBD1 (6 bases). The ends were cut back, 0 bases at V and 4 bases at J, with 13 bases in the middle. Germline values: CDR1 SGHAT, CDR2 FQNNGV. The length of the CDR3 is 15 residues. Written as DNA, the CDR3 is TGTGCCAGCAGCTTAGAGTCGAGACAGGAGTACGAGCAGTACTTC. This sequence encodes CASSLESRQEYEQYF.

The chain joins TRBV7-9 to TRBJ2-6; the D call may be TRBD1 or TRBD2 (5 bases each). Trimming removed 8 bases from V and 2 bases from J, with 7 bases in between. CDR1 is SEHNR, CDR2 FQNEAQ, per germline (reference sequence). CDR3 length: 13 residues. CDR3 in amino acids: CASQGPGANVLTF. The DNA of the CDR3 is TGTGCCAGCCAGGGACCTGGGGCCAACGTCCTGACTTTC.

The genes are TRBV29-1 and TRBJ1-2; D gene ambiguous. Germline V gives CDR1 SQVTM, CDR2 ANQGSEA. CDR3 length equals 16 residues. The V end lost 0 bases, the J end lost 6 bases, and 20 bases lay between the germline ends. DNA of the CDR3: TGCAGCGTTGAAGATGCCATGGCAGGAGTAGAGAATGGCTACACCTTC. The encoded protein is CSVEDAMAGVENGYTF. The full variable domain, its missing parts supplied by reference TRBV29-1 and TRBJ1-2, is SAVISQKPSRDICQRGTSLTIQCQVDSQVTMMFWYRQQPGQSLTLIATANQGSEATYESGFVIDKFPISRPNLTFSTLTVSNMSPEDSSIYLCSVEDAMAGVENGYTFGSGTRLTVV.

This clone has only a few counts. V and J are TRBV19 and TRBJ2-3, with D hard to call. Trimming took off 5 bases at V and 0 bases at J, with 12 bases between the two ends. CDR1 and CDR2 from the germline V gene are LNHDA and SQIVND (reference sequence). This CDR3 contains 15 residues. CDR3 in DNA: TGTGCCAGTAGTTGGGCCAGCAGGAGCACAGATACGCAGTATTTT. It translates to CASSWASRSTDTQYF.